The clone carrying this T cell receptor beta chain was recorded a few times. Its antigen is not identified. The record originates from a study of T-cell memory formation after mild COVID-19. Study-level results: That cross-reactive memory joined was suggested by some responding clones appearing in pre-infection memory.

TCRdb used MiXCR to reprocess the 5' RACE reads, holding one entry per CDR3 protein. The sample records 450,000 to 650,000 distinct CDR3 sequences, about 20% being singletons. This TCR was sampled from an adult woman who had mild COVID-19 (a few samples of this study predate the infection). Cell type and time point are not known. The sequencing sample was made of PBMCs or a T cell subset sorted from them (not recorded which).

In DNA form, the CDR3 reads TGCGCCAGCAGCCAATTAGGGACACGGGACTCGGGACAGTACTTC. It translates to CASSQLGTRDSGQYF. This chain uses TRBV4-1 with TRBJ2-7; D may be TRBD1 or TRBD2 (6 bases each). Germline CDR1 is MGHRA and CDR2 is YSYEKL. The V and J ends lost 2 bases and 10 bases respectively, with 21 bases between them. CDR3 length: 15 amino acids.